What follows is one T cell receptor beta chain and its context. No antigen is known for it. Germline CDR1 SNHLY, CDR2 FYNNEI. The CDR3 loop spans 14 amino acids. V was clipped by 7 bases and J by 4 bases, with 14 bases between them. Combining a sample-barcoded 5' primer with a J-beta primer mix, a second PCR ran for 7 to 11 cycles. A 12-random-nucleotide template-switch adaptor tagged each cDNA molecule. TCRdb reprocessed the 5' RACE reads with MiXCR, giving one entry per CDR3 protein. In the table there are approximately 810,000 distinct CDR3 sequences, about 28% of which are singletons. The sample originates from a study of blood T cells in healthy people across ages. Study observations and caveats: Long-lived donors exceeded aged donors in naive CD4+ cells and diversity.

Around 10 milliliters of peripheral blood were drawn from each donor. Material: blood. This clonotype originated in a woman of 80 years or more in good health. The V gene is TRBV2, the J gene TRBJ1-5, with a tentative D call TRBD1 (6 bases). CDR3 bases: TGTGCCAGCAACAAGGGGGAGACGAATCAGCCCCAGCATTTT. Translating it yields CASNKGETNQPQHF.